These 8 T cell receptor beta chains originate from one sample sequenced in a study of cytomegalovirus exposure and HLA in healthy donors. 60 Vbeta and 13 Jbeta primers were used in PCR. The method was immunoSEQ multiplex PCR; TCRdb's version includes in-frame clones alone and lacks a portion of them. The repertoire holds 120,000 to 150,000 clones, more than 70% seen once, with 4% to 6% in the top ten. Sequencing was done on a sample of PBMCs. These receptors were collected from a woman in her forties or fifties in good health and CMV-seronegative.

The chain is built from TRBV4-2 and TRBJ2-5; TRBD2 might be the D (6 bases). The CDR3 runs to 16 residues. CDR1 LGHNA and CDR2 YNFKEQ come from the germline V gene. V lost 2 bases to trimming and J lost 4 bases, with 17 bases between them. The CDR3 is CASSQRTIQESETQYF. The CDR3 nucleotides are TGTGCCAGCAGCCAACGGACTATCCAAGAATCAGAGACCCAGTACTTC.

This clone was seen a few times. The rearrangement uses TRBV21-1 and TRBJ1-5; the table's D call, TRBD1, was not checked against the DNA. TRBV21-1 is a pseudogene segment. CDR3 length: 14 amino acids. CDR3 DNA sequence: TGTGCCAGCAGCAAATGGGACAGGCGTCAGCCCCAGCATTTT. It is translated as CASSKWDRRQPQHF.

The chain carries TRBV5-4 and TRBJ2-5; D is possibly TRBD2 (5 bases). The CDR3 has 16 residues. The germline V and J ends were trimmed by 0 bases and 5 bases, with 17 bases remaining between them. The V gene's germline CDR1 is SGHNT and CDR2 YYREEE (reference sequence). This chain's CDR3 is CASSLAVSNRGETQYF. In DNA, the CDR3 is TGTGCCAGCAGCTTGGCCGTGAGCAATCGCGGGGAGACCCAGTACTTC.

CDR3 sequence: CASSEALGQGVYNEQFF. The CDR3 bases are TGTGCCAGCAGTGAAGCTCTGGGACAGGGGGTCTACAATGAGCAGTTCTTC. The chain links TRBV6-1 to TRBJ2-1, with 11 bases aligning to TRBD1. The ends lost 0 bases at V and 3 bases at J; junction bases unmatched: 4. Germline V gene data show CDR1 as MNHNS and CDR2 as SASEGT. CDR3 length equals 17 residues.

V is TRBV20-1 and J is TRBJ2-2; weak D call: TRBD1 (6 bases). This CDR3 comprises 11 residues. V was clipped by 6 bases and J by 12 bases, with 14 bases between them. The germline V gene encodes CDR1 DFQATT and CDR2 SNEGSKA (reference sequence). CDR3 region: CSADKDSKLFF. DNA for the CDR3: TGCAGTGCAGATAAGGACAGTAAGCTGTTTTTT.

The chain joins TRBV7-9 to TRBJ1-6, with D maybe TRBD1 (6 bases). Germline V gene lookup returns CDR1 SEHNR and CDR2 FQNEAQ (reference sequence). This CDR3 is built from 16 residues. The germline V and J ends were trimmed by 0 bases and 0 bases, with 6 bases remaining between them. CDR3 in DNA: TGTGCCAGCAGCTTAGCGGACAGCTCCTATAATTCACCCCTCCACTTT. Amino acids: CASSLADSSYNSPLHF.

The chain links TRBV5-4 to TRBJ2-3; 8 bases map to TRBD1. J lost 4 bases, V lost 0 bases, and 4 bases had no gene match. This CDR3 is built from 15 residues. Germline V lookup: CDR1 SGHNT, CDR2 YYREEE (reference sequence). The CDR3 reads CASSLGTGRADTQYF. The CDR3 DNA reads TGTGCCAGCAGCTTGGGGACAGGGCGAGCAGATACGCAGTATTTT.

This chain uses TRBV10-2 with TRBJ2-7, with D uncertain. Germline loops: CDR1 WSHSY, CDR2 SAAADI. The V and J ends lost 1 base and 3 bases respectively, with 4 bases between them. The CDR3 consists of 12 residues. The CDR3 nucleotides read TGCGCCAGCAGTGAGTACATCTACGAGCAGTACTTC. Amino acids: CASSEYIYEQYF.